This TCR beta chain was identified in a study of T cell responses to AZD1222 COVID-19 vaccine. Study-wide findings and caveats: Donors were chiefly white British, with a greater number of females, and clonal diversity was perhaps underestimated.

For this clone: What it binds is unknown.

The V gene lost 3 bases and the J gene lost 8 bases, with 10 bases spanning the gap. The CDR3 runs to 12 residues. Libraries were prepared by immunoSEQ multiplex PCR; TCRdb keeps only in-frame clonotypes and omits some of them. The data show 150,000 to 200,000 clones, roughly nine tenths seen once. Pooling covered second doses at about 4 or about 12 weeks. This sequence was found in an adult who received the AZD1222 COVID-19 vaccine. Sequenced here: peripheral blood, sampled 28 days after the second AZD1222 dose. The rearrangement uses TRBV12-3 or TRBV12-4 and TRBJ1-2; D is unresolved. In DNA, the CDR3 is TGTGCCAGCAGTTTTGTCATATTAGGCTACACCTTC. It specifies CASSFVILGYTF.